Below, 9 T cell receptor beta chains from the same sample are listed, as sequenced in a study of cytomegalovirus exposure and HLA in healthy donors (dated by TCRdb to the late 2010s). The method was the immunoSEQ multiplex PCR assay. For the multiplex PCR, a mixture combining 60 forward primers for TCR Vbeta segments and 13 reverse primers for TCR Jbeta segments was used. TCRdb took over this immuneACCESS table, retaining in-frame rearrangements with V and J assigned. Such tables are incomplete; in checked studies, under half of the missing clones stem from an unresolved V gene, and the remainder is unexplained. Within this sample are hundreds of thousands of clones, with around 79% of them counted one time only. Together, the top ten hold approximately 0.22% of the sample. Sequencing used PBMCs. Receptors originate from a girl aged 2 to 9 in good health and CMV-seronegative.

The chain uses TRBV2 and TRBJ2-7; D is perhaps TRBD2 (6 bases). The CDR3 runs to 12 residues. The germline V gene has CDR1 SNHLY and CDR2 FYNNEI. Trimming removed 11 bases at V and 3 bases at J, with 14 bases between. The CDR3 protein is CAGLRGNYEQYF. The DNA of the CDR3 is TGTGCCGGACTACGGGGGAACTACGAGCAGTACTTC.

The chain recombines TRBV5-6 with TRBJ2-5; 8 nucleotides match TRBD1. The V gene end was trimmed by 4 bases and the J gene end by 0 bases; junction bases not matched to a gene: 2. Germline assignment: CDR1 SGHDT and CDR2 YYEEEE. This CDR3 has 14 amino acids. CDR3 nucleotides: TGTGCCAGCAGCGGGACAGGATACCAAGAGACCCAGTACTTC. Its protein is CASSGTGYQETQYF.

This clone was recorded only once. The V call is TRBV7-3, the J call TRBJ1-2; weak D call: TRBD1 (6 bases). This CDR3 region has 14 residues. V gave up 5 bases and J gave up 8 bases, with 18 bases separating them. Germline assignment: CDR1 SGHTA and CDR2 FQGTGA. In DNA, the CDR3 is TGTGCCAGCAGCCGGGTAGGGGGGGACGGGGGCTACACCTTC. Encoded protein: CASSRVGGDGGYTF. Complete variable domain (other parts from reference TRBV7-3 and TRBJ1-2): GAGVSQTPSNKVTEKGKYVELRCDPISGHTALYWYRQSLGQGPEFLIYFQGTGAADDSGLPNDRFFAVRPEGSVSTLKIQRTERGDSAVYLCASSRVGGDGGYTFGSGTRLTVV.

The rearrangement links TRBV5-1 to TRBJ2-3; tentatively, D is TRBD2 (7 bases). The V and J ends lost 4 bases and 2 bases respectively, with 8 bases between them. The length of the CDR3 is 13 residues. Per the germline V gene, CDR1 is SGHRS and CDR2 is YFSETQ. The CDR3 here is CASSRGATDTQYF. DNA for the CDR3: TGCGCCAGCAGCCGGGGGGCCACAGATACGCAGTATTTT.

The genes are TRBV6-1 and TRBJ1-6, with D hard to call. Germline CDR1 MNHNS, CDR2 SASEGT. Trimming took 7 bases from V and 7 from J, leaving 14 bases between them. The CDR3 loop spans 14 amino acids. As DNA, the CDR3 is TGTGCCAGCAATCCCATGAGGTTGAATTCACCCCTCCACTTT. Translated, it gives CASNPMRLNSPLHF.

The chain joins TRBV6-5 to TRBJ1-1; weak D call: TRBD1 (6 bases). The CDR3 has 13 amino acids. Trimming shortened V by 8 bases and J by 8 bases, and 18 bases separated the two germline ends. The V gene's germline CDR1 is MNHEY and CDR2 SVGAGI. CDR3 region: CASYENRVSEAFF. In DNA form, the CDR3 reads TGTGCCAGCTACGAGAACAGGGTGAGCGAAGCTTTCTTT.

DNA for the CDR3: TGTGCCAGCAGCTTAGTTGGCCAGCCCCAGCATTTT. Translation: CASSLVGQPQHF. This rearrangement joins TRBV7-9 to TRBJ1-5, with no clear D. CDR1 and CDR2 from the germline V gene are SEHNR and FQNEAQ (reference sequence). The CDR3 consists of 12 residues. V was cut by 1 base and J by 7 bases, with 5 bases left in between.

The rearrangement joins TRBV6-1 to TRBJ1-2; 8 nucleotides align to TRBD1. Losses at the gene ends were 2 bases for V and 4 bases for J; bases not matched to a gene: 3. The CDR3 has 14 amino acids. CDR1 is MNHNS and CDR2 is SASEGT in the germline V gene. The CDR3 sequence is CASSETGTGYGYTF. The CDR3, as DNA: TGTGCCAGCAGTGAAACCGGGACAGGCTATGGCTACACCTTC.

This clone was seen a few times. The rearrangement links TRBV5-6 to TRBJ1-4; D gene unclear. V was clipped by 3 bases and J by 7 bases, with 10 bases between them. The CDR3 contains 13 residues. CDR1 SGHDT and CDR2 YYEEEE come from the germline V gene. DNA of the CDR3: TGTGCCAGCAGCTCCCTTCGGGGTGAAAAACTGTTTTTT. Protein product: CASSSLRGEKLFF. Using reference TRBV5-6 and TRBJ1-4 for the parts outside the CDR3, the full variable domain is DAGVTQSPTHLIKTRGQQVTLRCSPKSGHDTVSWYQQALGQGPQFIFQYYEEEERQRGNFPDRFSGHQFPNYSSELNVNALLLGDSALYLCASSSLRGEKLFFGSGTQLSVL.